Listed below are T cell receptor beta chains from one sample, sequenced in a study of blood T cell repertoires in COVID-19. Libraries were prepared by immunoSEQ multiplex PCR; TCRdb keeps only in-frame clonotypes and omits some of them. This table has about 130,000 clones, 85% appearing once. Sequencing used peripheral blood. These receptors were collected from a woman of 80 years or more with acute or convalescent COVID-19. CDR3s include the opening cysteine and the closing phenylalanine or tryptophan. The D gene is left open where the match is weak. Clone sizes are given selectively: once, few, many, or a class where the clone is expanded.

d_gene,j_gene,v_gene,abundance,CDR3nt,CDR3aa
NA,TRBJ1-1,TRBV11-1,NA,TGTGCCAGCAGCAGGACAGAGAACACTGAAGCTTTCTTT,CASSRTENTEAFF
NA,TRBJ1-2,TRBV6-5,NA,TGTGCCAGCAAAGGAGACTGGAAATATGGCTACACCTTC,CASKGDWKYGYTF
TRBD2,TRBJ2-7,TRBV6-5,NA,TGTGCCAGCAGGGGGACTAGCGGGGGAGGCGAGCAGTACTTC,CASRGTSGGGEQYF
TRBD1,TRBJ2-3,TRBV19,once,TGTGCCAGCACTCAGGGGGCAGGTACAGATACGCAGTATTTT,CASTQGAGTDTQYF
TRBD1,TRBJ1-1,TRBV19,NA,TGTGCCAGTATCAGGGACAGCCCGTACACTGAAGCTTTCTTT,CASIRDSPYTEAFF
NA,TRBJ1-5,TRBV6-5,NA,TGTGCCAGCAGGGGAGGGATGAGCAATCAGCCCCAGCATTTT,CASRGGMSNQPQHF
NA,TRBJ1-5,TRBV19,NA,TGTGCCAGTAGTGACCTCCAGGGGACCAGCAATCAGCCCCAGCATTTT,CASSDLQGTSNQPQHF
NA,TRBJ1-5,TRBV28,NA,TGTGCCAGCTCCCGACAGAGCAATCAGCCCCAGCATTTT,CASSRQSNQPQHF
TRBD2,TRBJ2-1,TRBV27,NA,TGTGCCAGCAGCCAGGGGCTAGCGGGGGCCTCCTACAATGAGCAGTTCTTC,CASSQGLAGASYNEQFF
NA,TRBJ2-2,TRBV4-3,NA,TGCGCCAGCAGCCAGGAGAGACAGGGAGGCGCGGAGCTGTTTTTT,CASSQERQGGAELFF
NA,TRBJ2-3,TRBV9,NA,TGTGCCAGCAGCGTACAGCGCTTTAGCACAGATACGCAGTATTTT,CASSVQRFSTDTQYF
TRBD1,TRBJ2-2,TRBV7-2,few,TGTGCCAGCAGCTCATACAGGGGGGACACCGGGGAGCTGTTTTTT,CASSSYRGDTGELFF
NA,TRBJ1-1,TRBV7-2,few,TGTGCCAGCAGCTTAGGGGGCAGCCTTGAAGCTTTCTTT,CASSLGGSLEAFF
TRBD1,TRBJ2-1,TRBV14,NA,TGTGCCAGCAGCCGTATAGGGACAGGGAATTCGTATGAGCAGTTCTTC,CASSRIGTGNSYEQFF
NA,TRBJ1-1,TRBV19,once,TGTGCCAGTAGTATAGACCCCAGGGGCCGATTCACTGAAGCTTTCTTT,CASSIDPRGRFTEAFF
NA,TRBJ2-1,TRBV7-3,NA,TGTGCCAGCAGCCTGAGTGGCGGGTCCTACAATGAGCAGTTCTTC,CASSLSGGSYNEQFF
TRBD2,TRBJ2-3,TRBV9,NA,TGTGCCAGCAGCGCGCGGGGGGGCCAAGATACGCAGTATTTT,CASSARGGQDTQYF
NA,TRBJ2-3,TRBV27,NA,TGTGCCAGCAGTTTTCGGACAAGTGATACGCAGTATTTT,CASSFRTSDTQYF
TRBD2,TRBJ2-7,TRBV6-6,once,TGTGCCAGCAGCGCCCCGGGGGGGAGCTCCTACGAGCAGTACTTC,CASSAPGGSSYEQYF
TRBD1,TRBJ1-2,TRBV28,NA,TGTGCCAGTCAGAAGGACAGGAACTATGGCTACACCTTC,CASQKDRNYGYTF
NA,TRBJ1-5,TRBV5-1,NA,TGCGCCAGCAGCTTGGGACCCGTAACGGGTCAGCCCCAGCATTTT,CASSLGPVTGQPQHF
NA,TRBJ1-4,TRBV7-9,once,TGTGCCAGCAGCTCTCGGGACACAGGGTCAACTAATGAAAAACTGTTTTTT,CASSSRDTGSTNEKLFF
NA,TRBJ1-2,TRBV6-5,NA,TGTGCCAGCAGTTACGGTGGTCAGGGTCTTGGCGGCTACACCTTC,CASSYGGQGLGGYTF
NA,TRBJ1-6,TRBV7-9,NA,TGTGCCAGCAGCTTGGGCGGGGGTCAAATTTCACCCCTCCACTTT,CASSLGGGQISPLHF
NA,TRBJ1-6,TRBV7-2,few,TGTGCCAGCAGCCGCCCAGGGGTACAATCACCCCTCCACTTT,CASSRPGVQSPLHF
NA,TRBJ1-6,TRBV18,NA,TGTGCCAGCTCACCAGCGTCTAATTCACCCCTCCACTTT,CASSPASNSPLHF
TRBD1,TRBJ1-1,TRBV18,NA,TGTGCCAGCTCCCCAGGGGGCTCTGGGGGTGAAGCTTTCTTT,CASSPGGSGGEAFF
NA,TRBJ1-4,TRBV3-1/TRBV3-2,NA,TGTGCCAGCAGCCAACTGGACAGACGGCATGAAAAACTGTTTTTT,CASSQLDRRHEKLFF
NA,TRBJ2-7,TRBV18,NA,TGTGCCAGCTCACCCCCCGGACAGCCGATTACCTACGAGCAGTACTTC,CASSPPGQPITYEQYF
TRBD1,TRBJ1-5,TRBV19,many,TGTGCCAGTAGTGGGGGACAGGGGGCTGGTCAGCCCCAGCATTTT,CASSGGQGAGQPQHF
NA,TRBJ1-6,TRBV4-1,NA,TGCGCCAGCAGCCAGGACAGCAATTCACCCCTCCACTTT,CASSQDSNSPLHF
TRBD1,TRBJ2-1,TRBV6-5,NA,TGTGCCGTCACTCGGACAGGGGGGAACAATGAGCAGTTCTTC,CAVTRTGGNNEQFF
NA,TRBJ1-5,TRBV2,NA,TGTGCCAGCAGTGGACAGGTGAGCAATCAGCCCCAGCATTTT,CASSGQVSNQPQHF
NA,TRBJ1-5,TRBV27,NA,TGTGCCAGCAGAAGGGGAGGGAAGGCTCAGCCCCAGCATTTT,CASRRGGKAQPQHF
NA,TRBJ1-2,TRBV7-2,once,TGTGCCAGCAGCTTAGTTTCACAGGGAACCCTCCCAGGGGAGGGCTACACCTTC,CASSLVSQGTLPGEGYTF
NA,TRBJ1-1,TRBV7-9,NA,TGTGCCAGCAGCACCCCTGGAGGGGTTCCTGAAGCTTTCTTT,CASSTPGGVPEAFF
NA,TRBJ1-2,TRBV7-2,NA,TGTGCCAGCAGCTCCTTCCCGGGGAACTATGGCTACACCTTC,CASSSFPGNYGYTF
TRBD1,TRBJ2-1,TRBV9,NA,TGTGCCAGCAGCCCCGGGACAGGTTACAATGAGCAGTTCTTC,CASSPGTGYNEQFF
NA,TRBJ2-6,TRBV25-1,NA,TGTGCCAGCAGTGATAGACGGGGCTCTGGGGCCAACGTCCTGACTTTC,CASSDRRGSGANVLTF
NA,TRBJ1-1,TRBV4-3,NA,TGCGCCAGCAGCGGAGTTGGGACACCGAACACTGAAGCTTTCTTT,CASSGVGTPNTEAFF
NA,TRBJ1-2,TRBV14,few,TGTGCCAGCAGCCACAAACTTTCCTATGGCTACACCTTC,CASSHKLSYGYTF
TRBD1,TRBJ2-2,TRBV7-2,NA,TGTGCCAGCAGCGCCACAGGGGTCAGTCCCGGGGAGCTGTTTTTT,CASSATGVSPGELFF
NA,TRBJ1-3,TRBV5-1,NA,TGCGCCAGCAGCATTGGGACACCTGGGTCTGGAAACACCATATATTTT,CASSIGTPGSGNTIYF
NA,TRBJ2-7,TRBV15,few,TGTGCCACCAGCAGAGATGCAGTGTCCTACGAGCAGTACTTC,CATSRDAVSYEQYF
NA,TRBJ2-1,TRBV5-6,NA,TGTGCCAGCAGCTCAGGTCCCGCGTCCGATGAGCAGTTCTTC,CASSSGPASDEQFF
NA,TRBJ1-5,TRBV27,NA,TGTGCCAGGAACAGGGCTGCGCCGAATCAGCCCCAGCATTTT,CARNRAAPNQPQHF
NA,TRBJ1-2,TRBV6-1,NA,TGTGCCAGCAGTGAAGTGGGCAGTAACTATGGCTACACCTTC,CASSEVGSNYGYTF
NA,TRBJ1-4,TRBV5-1,NA,TGCGCCAGCAGCCTCCAGGGTTATGAAAAACTGTTTTTT,CASSLQGYEKLFF
TRBD2,TRBJ2-5,TRBV5-6,many,TGTGCCAGCAGCTTGGGGGCTAGCGGGGGGCAGGAGACCCAGTACTTC,CASSLGASGGQETQYF
TRBD2,TRBJ2-2,TRBV11-2,NA,TGTGCCAGCAGCTTCCCTACGACTAGCGGGAACACCGGGGAGCTGTTTTTT,CASSFPTTSGNTGELFF
NA,TRBJ1-2,TRBV18,NA,TGTGCCAGCTCACCACAGGACAGTGGCTATGGCTACACCTTC,CASSPQDSGYGYTF
TRBD1,TRBJ1-5,TRBV5-1,few,TGCGCCAGCAGCTACGGACAGGGCAATCAGCCCCAGCATTTT,CASSYGQGNQPQHF
NA,TRBJ1-4,TRBV5-6,NA,TGTGCCAGCAGCCCGGTGCCGGGGGTCATTAATGAAAAACTGTTTTTT,CASSPVPGVINEKLFF
NA,TRBJ1-4,TRBV18,once,TGTGCCAGCTCCCCCCAAATTCGACAGGCGCCTAATGAAAAACTGTTTTTT,CASSPQIRQAPNEKLFF
TRBD1,TRBJ2-7,TRBV5-8,NA,TGTGCCAGCAGCGTGGACAGGAACTACGAGCAGTACTTC,CASSVDRNYEQYF
NA,TRBJ1-1,TRBV9,NA,TGTGCCAGCAGTAAAGGACAGACTACTGAAGCTTTCTTT,CASSKGQTTEAFF
TRBD2,TRBJ2-1,TRBV7-2,NA,TGTGCCAGCAGCTCCCGGACTAGCGGGGGGGTTGAGCAGTTCTTC,CASSSRTSGGVEQFF
NA,TRBJ1-2,TRBV6-1,NA,TGTGCCAGCAGTGAAACGGACAGCGGCTATGGCTACACCTTC,CASSETDSGYGYTF
NA,TRBJ1-5,TRBV19,NA,TGTGCCAGTAGTATCCGGGGGGAAGGCGGCAATCAGCCCCAGCATTTT,CASSIRGEGGNQPQHF
NA,TRBJ1-1,TRBV9,few,TGTGCCAGCAGCGTAGTTTCAGCGGGCACTGAAGCTTTCTTT,CASSVVSAGTEAFF